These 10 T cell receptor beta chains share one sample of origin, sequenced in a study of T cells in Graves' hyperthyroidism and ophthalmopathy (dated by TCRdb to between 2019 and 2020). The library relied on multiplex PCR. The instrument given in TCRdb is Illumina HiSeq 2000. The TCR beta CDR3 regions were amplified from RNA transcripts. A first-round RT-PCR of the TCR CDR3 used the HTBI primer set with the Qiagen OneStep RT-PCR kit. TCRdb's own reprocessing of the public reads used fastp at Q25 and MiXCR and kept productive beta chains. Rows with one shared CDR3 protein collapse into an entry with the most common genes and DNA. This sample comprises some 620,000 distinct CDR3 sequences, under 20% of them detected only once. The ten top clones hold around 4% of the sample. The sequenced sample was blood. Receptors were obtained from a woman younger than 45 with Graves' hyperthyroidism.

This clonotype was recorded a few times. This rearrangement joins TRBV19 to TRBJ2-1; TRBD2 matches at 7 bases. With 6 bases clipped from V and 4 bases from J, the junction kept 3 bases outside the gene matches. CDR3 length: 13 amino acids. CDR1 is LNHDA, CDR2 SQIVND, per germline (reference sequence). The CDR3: CASRAGPYNEQFF. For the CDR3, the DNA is TGTGCCAGTAGAGCGGGACCTTACAATGAGCAGTTCTTC.

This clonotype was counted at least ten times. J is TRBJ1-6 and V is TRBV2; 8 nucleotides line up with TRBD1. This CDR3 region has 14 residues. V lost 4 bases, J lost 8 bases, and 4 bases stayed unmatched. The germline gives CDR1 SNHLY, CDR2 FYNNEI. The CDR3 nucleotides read TGTGCCAGCAGTGGGTCAGGGGGCGATTCACCCCTCCACTTT. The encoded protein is CASSGSGGDSPLHF.

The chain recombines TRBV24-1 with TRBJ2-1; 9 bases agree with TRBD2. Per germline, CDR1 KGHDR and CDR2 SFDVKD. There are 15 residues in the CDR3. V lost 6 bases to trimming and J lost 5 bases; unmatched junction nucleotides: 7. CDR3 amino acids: CATSRTSELDNEQFF. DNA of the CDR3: TGTGCCACCAGTAGGACTAGCGAATTAGACAATGAGCAGTTCTTC.

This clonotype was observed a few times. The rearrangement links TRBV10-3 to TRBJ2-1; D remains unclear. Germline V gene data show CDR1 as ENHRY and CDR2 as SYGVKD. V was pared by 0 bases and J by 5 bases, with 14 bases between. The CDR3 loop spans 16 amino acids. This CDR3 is CAISESGKRKHNEQFF. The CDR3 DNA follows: TGTGCCATCAGTGAGTCCGGCAAGCGAAAGCACAATGAGCAGTTCTTC.

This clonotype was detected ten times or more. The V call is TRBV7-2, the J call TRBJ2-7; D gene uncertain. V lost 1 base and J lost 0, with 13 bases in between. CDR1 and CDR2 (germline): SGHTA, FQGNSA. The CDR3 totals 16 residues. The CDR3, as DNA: TGTGCCAGCAGCTTAGAGGTCCACAGCAACTCCTACGAGCAGTACTTC. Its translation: CASSLEVHSNSYEQYF.

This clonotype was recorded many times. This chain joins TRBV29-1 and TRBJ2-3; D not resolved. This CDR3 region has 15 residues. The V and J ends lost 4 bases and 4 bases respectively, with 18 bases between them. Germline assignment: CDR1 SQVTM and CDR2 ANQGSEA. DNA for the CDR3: TGCAGCGTTGGGAGCGTCGTCGGAGTTGCAGATACGCAGTATTTT. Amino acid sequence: CSVGSVVGVADTQYF.

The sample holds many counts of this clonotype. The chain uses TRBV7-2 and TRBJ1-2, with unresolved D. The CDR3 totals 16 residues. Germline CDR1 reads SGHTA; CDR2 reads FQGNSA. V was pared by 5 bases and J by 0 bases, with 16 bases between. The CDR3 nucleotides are TGTGCCAGCAGCACCCGCGGTCTCCCAGCTAACTATGGCTACACCTTC. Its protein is CASSTRGLPANYGYTF. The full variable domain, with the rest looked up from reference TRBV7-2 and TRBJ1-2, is GAGVSQSPSNKVTEKGKDVELRCDPISGHTALYWYRQSLGQGLEFLIYFQGNSAPDKSGLPSDRFSAERTGGSVSTLTIQRTQQEDSAVYLCASSTRGLPANYGYTFGSGTRLTVV.

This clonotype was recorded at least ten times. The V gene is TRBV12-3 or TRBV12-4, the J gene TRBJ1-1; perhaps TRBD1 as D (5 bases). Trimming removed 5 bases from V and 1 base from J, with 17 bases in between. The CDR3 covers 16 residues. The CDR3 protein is CASSDSLGVRNTEAFF. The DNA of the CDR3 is TGTGCCAGCAGTGACAGTCTGGGGGTGAGGAACACTGAAGCTTTCTTT.

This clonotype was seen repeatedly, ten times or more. For the CDR3, the DNA is TGTGCCACCAGCAGGTCGGGGGGGGACCCCCGGGAAGAGACCCAGTACTTC. Amino acids: CATSRSGGDPREETQYF. V gene TRBV15 combines with J gene TRBJ2-5; 8 bases map to TRBD2. CDR1 is LNHNV and CDR2 is YYDKDF in the germline V gene (reference sequence). V trimming: 3 bases; J trimming: 3 bases; junction bases outside the gene matches: 12. The CDR3 is 17 residues long. The complete variable domain, with remaining parts taken from reference TRBV15 and TRBJ2-5, reads DAMVIQNPRYQVTQFGKPVTLSCSQTLNHNVMYWYQQKSSQAPKLLFHYYDKDFNNEADTPDNFQSRRPNTSFCFLDIRSPGLGDTAMYLCATSRSGGDPREETQYFGPGTRLLVL.

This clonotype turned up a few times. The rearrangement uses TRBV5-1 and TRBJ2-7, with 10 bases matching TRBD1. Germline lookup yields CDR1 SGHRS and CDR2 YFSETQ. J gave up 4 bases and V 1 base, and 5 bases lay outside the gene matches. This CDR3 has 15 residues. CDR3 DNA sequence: TGCGCCAGCAGCTTGCAGCCGGGACAGGGGTACGAGCAGTACTTC. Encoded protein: CASSLQPGQGYEQYF.